One TCR beta chain is described in this entry. Its antigen is not identified. The data were obtained in a study of high-grade serous ovarian cancer treatment subgroups. The CDR3 is made up of 17 amino acids. Germline CDR1 reads LNHDA; CDR2 reads SQIVND (reference sequence). V shed 10 bases and J 7 bases; nucleotides not matched to a gene: 15. The tumor samples were collected prior to definitive surgery or chemotherapy. The repertoire was sequenced with immunoSEQ multiplex PCR; TCRdb's copy has only in-frame clones and lacks some. The sample contains roughly 20,000 clones, roughly 75% of which appear only once. Study results and limitations: Spatial context was lost because tumors were sequenced in bulk. TCR clonal relatedness correlated positively with neoantigen level. Only CDR3 was analyzed; CDR1 and CDR2 were not.

Sequences were obtained from tumor tissue. The chain employs TRBV19 and TRBJ2-2; TRBD2 agrees at 13 bases. The receptor was isolated from a human donor with high-grade serous ovarian cancer. The CDR3 DNA sequence: TGTGCCACCTCAGGGACTAGCGGGACCCCGGGGGTCGGGGAGCTGTTTTTT. Its protein is CATSGTSGTPGVGELFF.